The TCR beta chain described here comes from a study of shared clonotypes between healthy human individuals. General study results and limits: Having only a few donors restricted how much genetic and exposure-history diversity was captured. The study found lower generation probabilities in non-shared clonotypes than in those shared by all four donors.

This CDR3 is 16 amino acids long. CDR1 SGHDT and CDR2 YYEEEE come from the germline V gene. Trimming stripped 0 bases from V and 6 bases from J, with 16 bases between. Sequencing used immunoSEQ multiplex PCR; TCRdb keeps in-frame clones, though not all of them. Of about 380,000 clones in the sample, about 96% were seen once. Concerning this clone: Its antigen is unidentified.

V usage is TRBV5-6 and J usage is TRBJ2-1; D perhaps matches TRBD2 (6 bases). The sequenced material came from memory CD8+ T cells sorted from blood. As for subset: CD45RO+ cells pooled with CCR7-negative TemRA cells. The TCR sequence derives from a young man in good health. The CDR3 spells CASSLGSGVPINEQFF. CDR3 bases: TGTGCCAGCAGCTTGGGTTCGGGGGTCCCAATCAATGAGCAGTTCTTC.